The clone carrying this T cell receptor beta chain showed up many times. Its antigen is unidentified. These data originate in a study of metastatic and nonmetastatic thyroid tumors. The wider study: Repertoires were compared across blood and tumor or nodule tissue from malignant and benign thyroid patients. Whole-study results and caveats: Reportedly, malignant thyroid tumors had significantly higher TCR beta diversity than benign nodules, in blood and tumor.

This CDR3 is 16 amino acids long. V was clipped by 4 bases and J by 0 bases, with 11 bases between them. The germline gives CDR1 SGDLS, CDR2 YYNGEE. Treatment of any kind had been given to no patient before thyroid surgery. Original data processing: CDR3 was compared across clinicopathological groups, and the resulting differences were used to build a distant-metastasis classifier for papillary thyroid cancer. TCRdb reprocessed the PCR reads via MiXCR. It is TCRdb's table, rather than the study itself, that gives the V and J calls and clone size. The sample holds some 25,000 clones, roughly 12% seen once.

The chain employs TRBV9 and TRBJ2-6, with D unclear. Sequencing was done on a sample of blood. The clonotype originates from a female donor with papillary thyroid cancer or a benign thyroid nodule (not recorded which). Some clones in this sample may be carry-over from other donors' samples. CDR3: CASSPIGYSGANVLTF. The CDR3 DNA reads as TGTGCCAGCAGCCCCATAGGCTACTCTGGGGCCAACGTCCTGACTTTC. The full variable domain, in which reference TRBV9 and TRBJ2-6 provide the parts outside the CDR3, is DSGVTQTPKHLITATGQRVTLRCSPRSGDLSVYWYQQSLDQGLQFLIQYYNGEERAKGNILERFSAQQFPDLHSELNLSSLELGDSALYFCASSPIGYSGANVLTFGAGSRLTVL.